This T cell receptor (beta chain) was documented in a study of T cells after yellow fever vaccination (dated by TCRdb to the late 2010s). Regarding the research as a whole: Libraries from fractions with low cell numbers were prepared with the SMART-Seq v4 Ultra Low Input RNA kit. To follow T-cell clones before and after primary and booster YFV17D yellow fever vaccination, bulk TCR alpha and beta repertoires were sequenced over time. Two healthy male donors, one aged 18 to 30 and one aged 30 to 39 years, were included in the cohort. Blood was collected at multiple timepoints before and after primary and secondary immunization, and bulk PBMC replicates and cell subsets were isolated. Paper-wide results and their limitations: The secondary T-cell response was found to be weaker but faster than the primary response, with a peak reached on day 5 rather than on day 15. After the booster, most clones that had expanded after primary vaccination were detected again (roughly 95% of CD4 and roughly nine tenths of CD8), suggesting broad maintenance of memory. FACS-sorted repertoires could contain abundant contaminating clonotypes from the bulk population, so computational filtering was required. A small share of clonotypes occurred in both CD4 and CD8 compartments, likely arising from convergent recombination. Because the study included only a couple of donors, the extent to which the findings can be generalized is limited.

Synthesis of TCR cDNA relied on 5'RACE template switching, a step that introduced a universal primer site along with unique molecular identifiers. Priming for cDNA synthesis came from both the TCR alpha and TCR beta constant segments. Library amplification used two PCR steps, and the second PCR step added sample barcodes and sequencing adapters. Sequencing of the libraries was done on either Illumina HiSeq 2500 (2x100 bp) or NovaSeq (2x150 bp). The original pipeline was this. MIGEC handled demultiplexing of reads and collapsing into UMI consensus sequences, while MiXCR performed V(D)J alignment. Vaccine-responding clonotypes were identified with edgeR using replicate PBMC samples, with FDR below 0.01 and a log2 fold change above 5 up to day 15 being required. Each bulk clonotype received a CD4 or CD8 identity based on whether the sequenced CD4 or CD8 repertoire contained that clonotype at higher abundance. TCRdb passed the public sequencing reads through fastp at Q25 and MiXCR, retaining productive beta sequences. Each entry merges the rows of one CDR3 protein and shows their most common DNA and genes. TCRdb, rather than the study authors, made the V and J calls. The sample contains about 360,000 distinct CDR3 sequences, roughly 6.2% of them found a single time. Jointly, the top ten make up over 12% of the sample.

This specimen's treatment or condition label, interpreted: live attenuated yellow fever vaccine strain. At each blood-draw timepoint, two biological replicates of bulk PBMCs were collected. PBMCs were isolated from peripheral blood using a standard Ficoll-Paque protocol. TriZol was used to extract RNA from bulk PBMCs, CD4 and CD8 fractions, and dextramer-positive and dextramer-negative fractions. Worth noting for this clonotype: The target of this receptor is not known. Per-nucleotide qualities are absent, and no much larger clonotype sits a single base away.

There are 15 amino acids in the CDR3, from cysteine to phenylalanine inclusive. Just the 45-base CDR3 DNA is kept, in frame starting at base 1. The germline ends are 15 bases apart after V is trimmed by 5 bases and J by 1 base. According to the germline V gene, CDR1 reads MDHEN and CDR2 reads SYDVKM. The source of this sequence is a young man who received the YFV17D yellow fever vaccine. The chain couples TRBV28 to TRBJ2-7; the D region may be TRBD1 or TRBD2, each matching 5 bases equally. Sequenced material: PBMCs, taken 5 days after the yellow fever booster vaccination. The CDR3 is CASSLVRGASYEQYF. The nucleotide sequence is TGTGCCAGCAGTCTGGTGAGGGGAGCGTCCTACGAGCAGTACTTC.